Listed here are 30 T cell receptor beta chains from one sample, sequenced in a study of T cell responses to AZD1222 COVID-19 vaccine. Clones were sequenced by immunoSEQ multiplex PCR, and TCRdb holds only the in-frame ones, with some missing. The sample includes 99,000 or so clones, approximately 89% of them seen just once. This material consisted of peripheral blood, taken 28 days after the second dose of the MenACWY control vaccine. The origin of the receptors is an adult who received the MenACWY meningococcal vaccine as a control.

The genes are TRBV28 and TRBJ2-7; 8 bases fit TRBD2. The CDR3 contains 13 residues. J lost 3 bases, V lost 8 bases, and 6 bases had no gene match. Germline-derived CDR1 and CDR2 are MDHEN and SYDVKM. CDR3 region: CASRSGGDYEQYF. CDR3 sequence (DNA): TGTGCCAGCCGAAGCGGGGGAGACTACGAGCAGTACTTC. Filled out from reference TRBV28 and TRBJ2-7, the complete variable domain reads DVKVTQSSRYLVKRTGEKVFLECVQDMDHENMFWYRQDPGLGLRLIYFSYDVKMKEKGDIPEGYSVSREKKERFSLILESASTNQTSMYLCASRSGGDYEQYFGPGTRLTVT.

This clone was counted a few times. V is TRBV4-2 and J is TRBJ1-3; 7 bases match TRBD1. This CDR3 has 17 residues. Trimming cost V 4 bases and J 0 bases; bases outside gene matches: 9. Per germline, CDR1 LGHNA and CDR2 YNFKEQ. CDR3: CASSLRDRKDSGNTIYF. The CDR3 bases are TGTGCCAGCAGCCTGAGGGACAGAAAAGACTCTGGAAACACCATATATTTT.

V is TRBV7-2 and J is TRBJ2-3, with D hard to call. There are 15 residues in the CDR3. Germline CDR1 reads SGHTA; CDR2 reads FQGNSA. Trimming cost V 1 base and J 5 bases, with 13 bases left between them. The DNA for the CDR3 is TGTGCCAGCAGCTTAGAACCGCCTTTAAGAGATACGCAGTATTTT. Protein: CASSLEPPLRDTQYF.

CDR3 loop: CASSLSGTRGFYGYTF. In nucleotides, the CDR3 is TGTGCCAGCAGTTTATCCGGGACAAGGGGATTCTATGGCTACACCTTC. The V gene is TRBV28, the J gene TRBJ1-2, with a weak D call TRBD1 (6 bases). From germline, CDR1 is MDHEN and CDR2 SYDVKM. The CDR3 is 16 amino acids. V lost 1 base and J 4 bases, leaving 16 bases between the germline ends.

The V call is TRBV19, the J call TRBJ1-4; 7 nucleotides match TRBD1. The CDR3 loop spans 14 amino acids. The junction had 6 bases not matched to a gene; V was cut back by 3 bases and J by 8 bases. Germline loops: CDR1 LNHDA, CDR2 SQIVND (reference sequence). The CDR3 protein is CASSIDREGEKLFF. The DNA for the CDR3 is TGTGCCAGTAGTATTGACAGGGAGGGAGAAAAACTGTTTTTT.

The chain combines TRBV2 with TRBJ2-1; TRBD1 matches at 11 bases. Germline CDR1 reads SNHLY; CDR2 reads FYNNEI. Unmatched junction bases numbered 5, after V lost 5 bases and J lost 8 bases. This CDR3 spans 14 amino acids. The CDR3 DNA reads as TGTGCCAGCAGTAGAGGACAGGGGGCTCATGAGCAGTTCTTC. Protein product: CASSRGQGAHEQFF. The variable domain in full, completed from reference TRBV2 and TRBJ2-1, reads EPEVTQTPSHQVTQMGQEVILRCVPISNHLYFYWYRQILGQKVEFLVSFYNNEISEKSEIFDDQFSVERPDGSNFTLKIRSTKLEDSAMYFCASSRGQGAHEQFFGPGTRLTVL.

The chain combines TRBV25-1 with TRBJ2-3; D not resolved. Between the trimmed V and J ends, which lost 1 base and 5 bases, there was a span of 10 bases. Per the germline V gene, CDR1 is MGHDK and CDR2 is SYGVNS. The length of the CDR3 is 14 residues. CDR3 in amino acids: CASSELGTQDTQYF. Here the CDR3 DNA reads TGTGCCAGCAGTGAATTGGGCACCCAAGATACGCAGTATTTT.

The genes are TRBV6-4 and TRBJ2-7; perhaps TRBD1 as D (5 bases). Trimming took 3 bases from V and 5 from J, leaving 14 bases between them. CDR3 length: 14 amino acids. Germline CDR1 reads MRHNA; CDR2 reads SNTAGT. CDR3 coding DNA: TGTGCCAGCAGTGAGTTTAGGGGCAGGGACGAGCAGTACTTC. Amino acid sequence: CASSEFRGRDEQYF.

The V gene is TRBV24-1, the J gene TRBJ2-6; no definite D call. This CDR3 spans 13 amino acids. V was trimmed by 6 bases and J by 3 bases, leaving 5 bases between them. Germline-derived CDR1 and CDR2 are KGHDR and SFDVKD. The chain's CDR3 is CATSRGGANVLTF. CDR3 DNA: TGTGCCACCAGTCGTGGTGGGGCCAACGTCCTGACTTTC.

This clone was seen a handful of times. The chain recombines TRBV28 with TRBJ1-2; D remains unclear. From germline, CDR1 is MDHEN and CDR2 SYDVKM. The CDR3 length is 16 residues. The V and J ends lost 6 bases and 3 bases respectively, with 20 bases between them. DNA of the CDR3: TGTGCCAGCAGCCCCGGGTCAAGTTTACCCCACTATGGCTACACCTTC. Its translation is CASSPGSSLPHYGYTF.

The rearrangement joins TRBV28 to TRBJ1-2; no clear D. Germline lookup yields CDR1 MDHEN and CDR2 SYDVKM. Trimming stripped 6 bases from V and 2 bases from J, with 10 bases between. This CDR3 is built from 13 residues. CDR3 region: CASSQDSNYGYTF. CDR3 sequence (DNA): TGTGCCAGCAGCCAGGACTCCAACTATGGCTACACCTTC.

V usage is TRBV7-2 and J usage is TRBJ2-1; TRBD2 matches at 7 bases. This CDR3 is built from 15 residues. After removal of 3 bases from V and 8 bases from J, the junction contained 10 bases not matched to a gene. Germline values: CDR1 SGHTA, CDR2 FQGNSA. This CDR3 reads CASSLKGGGGDEQFF. For the CDR3, the DNA is TGTGCCAGCAGCTTGAAAGGCGGGGGAGGGGATGAGCAGTTCTTC.

The rearrangement joins TRBV9 to TRBJ1-1; 8 nucleotides agree with TRBD1. The CDR3 covers 16 residues. The germline CDR1 and CDR2 sequences are SGDLS and YYNGEE. The V and J ends lost 3 bases and 11 bases, in that order; junction bases with no gene match: 18. For the CDR3, the DNA is TGTGCCAGCAGCGCCCCGCCCGGGGGAGAGACAGGGGTGGCTTTCTTT. Protein product: CASSAPPGGETGVAFF.

The chain links TRBV19 to TRBJ2-7; no definite D call. The CDR3 runs to 15 residues. V was trimmed by 5 bases and J by 5 bases, leaving 19 bases between them. CDR1 is LNHDA and CDR2 is SQIVND in the germline V gene (reference sequence). CDR3 in DNA: TGTGCCAGTAGTCTAACCAACCTGTACCCGAACGAGCAGTACTTC. This gives the protein CASSLTNLYPNEQYF.

V usage is TRBV5-1 and J usage is TRBJ1-2; tentative D call: TRBD1 (5 bases). Germline assignment: CDR1 SGHRS and CDR2 YFSETQ. The CDR3 contains 13 residues. The V end lost 6 bases, the J end lost 6 bases, and 15 bases lay between the germline ends. The CDR3 loop is CASTPGLGDGYTF. DNA for the CDR3: TGCGCCAGCACTCCAGGGCTGGGAGATGGCTACACCTTC. Full variable domain (remainder filled in from reference TRBV5-1 and TRBJ1-2): KAGVTQTPRYLIKTRGQQVTLSCSPISGHRSVSWYQQTPGQGLQFLFEYFSETQRNKGNFPGRFSGRQFSNSRSEMNVSTLELGDSALYLCASTPGLGDGYTFGSGTRLTVV.

V and J are TRBV24-1 and TRBJ2-5; 11 bases are shared with TRBD1. The V gene end was trimmed by 4 bases and the J gene end by 4 bases; junction bases not matched to a gene: 4. The CDR3 length is 15 residues. From germline, CDR1 is KGHDR and CDR2 SFDVKD. The CDR3 here is CATSDSGTGGETQYF. The CDR3 DNA reads TGTGCCACCAGTGACTCCGGGACAGGGGGAGAGACCCAGTACTTC.

J is TRBJ2-3 and V is TRBV7-2, with 7 bases fitting TRBD2. The CDR3 consists of 15 residues. J was trimmed by 4 bases and V by 4 bases; bases with no gene match: 8. CDR1 is SGHTA, CDR2 FQGNSA, per germline. CDR3: CASSSALAVPDTQYF. CDR3 in DNA: TGTGCCAGCAGCTCAGCCCTAGCGGTCCCAGATACGCAGTATTTT.

Of note for this clone: The junction departs from the called germline gene at one end, perhaps through a read error. The chain uses TRBV7-7 and TRBJ2-3; D remains ambiguous. In germline, CDR1 is SSHAT, CDR2 FNYEAQ (reference sequence). This CDR3 is 13 amino acids long. The DNA for the CDR3 is TGTGCTAGCAGCCCTACCCTCACAGATACGCAGTATTTT. As protein: CASSPTLTDTQYF.

The V and J genes are TRBV3-1 (or the pseudogene TRBV3-2) and TRBJ2-7; 10 bases are shared with TRBD2. The germline CDR1 and CDR2 sequences are LGHDT and YNNKEL (reference sequence). The CDR3 covers 14 residues. The J segment lost 4 bases and the V segment lost 5 bases, leaving 5 bases of the junction unmatched. CDR3 sequence reads: CASSTSSGGYEQYF. CDR3 DNA sequence: TGTGCCAGCAGCACCTCTAGCGGGGGTTACGAGCAGTACTTC.

This clone was detected only once. The chain joins TRBV5-1 to TRBJ1-6; D call uncertain. The length of the CDR3 is 15 residues. Trimming took off 1 base at V and 10 bases at J, with 15 bases between the two ends. Germline V lookup: CDR1 SGHRS, CDR2 YFSETQ. CDR3 sequence (DNA): TGCGCCAGCAGCTTGAAAGTGGGAGGCTCCTCACCCCTCCACTTT. Residues: CASSLKVGGSSPLHF. The full variable domain, its missing parts supplied by reference TRBV5-1 and TRBJ1-6, is KAGVTQTPRYLIKTRGQQVTLSCSPISGHRSVSWYQQTPGQGLQFLFEYFSETQRNKGNFPGRFSGRQFSNSRSEMNVSTLELGDSALYLCASSLKVGGSSPLHFGNGTRLTVT.

The chain recombines TRBV30 with TRBJ1-5, with TRBD1 matching over 9 bases. This CDR3 has 15 residues. Unmatched junction bases numbered 11, after V lost 3 bases and J lost 8 bases. Germline V gene sequence: CDR1 GTSNPN, CDR2 SVGIG (reference sequence). CDR3 sequence: CAWSATGGIKEPQHF. For the CDR3, the DNA is TGTGCCTGGAGCGCGACAGGGGGGATAAAGGAGCCCCAGCATTTT.

The chain carries TRBV18 and TRBJ1-3; D possibly corresponds to TRBD1 (6 bases). CDR3 size: 14 residues. V was trimmed by 5 bases and J by 4 bases, leaving 12 bases between them. Germline V CDR1 and CDR2: KGHSH, LQKENI. The CDR3: CASSSSTGGNTIYF. Here the CDR3 DNA reads TGTGCCAGCTCATCCTCGACAGGAGGAAACACCATATATTTT.

This clone occurred a few times. This chain connects TRBV11-2 to TRBJ2-1, with unresolved D. The germline V gene has CDR1 SGHAT and CDR2 FQNNGV. Trimming cost V 0 bases and J 6 bases, with 15 bases left between them. This CDR3 region has 16 residues. CDR3 residues: CASSLDFTSWGNEQFF. In DNA, the CDR3 is TGTGCCAGCAGCTTAGATTTTACAAGTTGGGGCAATGAGCAGTTCTTC.

The chain couples TRBV6-6 to TRBJ2-7; 7 bases are shared with TRBD1. Looked up from germline, CDR1 is MNHNY and CDR2 is SVGAGI (reference sequence). This CDR3 contains 15 residues. With V trimmed by 6 bases and J by 3 bases, 11 bases remained unmatched. This CDR3 reads CASRTQTGPDYEQYF. The CDR3 DNA reads TGTGCCAGCAGGACTCAGACAGGGCCCGACTACGAGCAGTACTTC.

The chain links TRBV18 to TRBJ2-7; 7 nucleotides agree with TRBD1. The CDR3 loop spans 16 amino acids. The germline V gene has CDR1 KGHSH and CDR2 LQKENI. The V segment lost 2 bases and the J segment 5 bases; nucleotides outside the gene matches: 12. The CDR3 is CASSPTQGIGFDEQYF. CDR3 DNA sequence: TGTGCCAGCTCACCAACACAGGGGATCGGCTTCGACGAGCAGTACTTC.

The V call is TRBV4-1, the J call TRBJ1-4; TRBD1 matches 9 bases. In germline, CDR1 is MGHRA, CDR2 YSYEKL. V shed 7 bases and J 4 bases; nucleotides not matched to a gene: 4. This CDR3 region has 14 residues. The DNA for the CDR3 is TGCGCCAGCACCCGGGACAGGGATAATGAAAAACTGTTTTTT. It translates to CASTRDRDNEKLFF.

The chain carries TRBV28 and TRBJ2-7; 7 bases are shared with TRBD1. The germline V gene encodes CDR1 MDHEN and CDR2 SYDVKM. CDR3 length: 13 amino acids. Trimming cost V 8 bases and J 0 bases; bases outside gene matches: 4. CDR3 in DNA: TGTGCCAGCGGGGACAGCCGCTCCTACGAGCAGTACTTC. The encoded protein is CASGDSRSYEQYF. The complete variable domain, with remaining parts taken from reference TRBV28 and TRBJ2-7, reads DVKVTQSSRYLVKRTGEKVFLECVQDMDHENMFWYRQDPGLGLRLIYFSYDVKMKEKGDIPEGYSVSREKKERFSLILESASTNQTSMYLCASGDSRSYEQYFGPGTRLTVT.

This chain links TRBV28 with TRBJ2-1, with D possibly TRBD2 on 5 matching bases. The CDR3 extends over 17 amino acids. Trimming removed 5 bases from V and 2 bases from J, with 19 bases in between. Germline CDR1 reads MDHEN; CDR2 reads SYDVKM. The CDR3 reads CASSRPGPRRTYNEQFF. CDR3 bases: TGTGCCAGCAGTAGGCCCGGGCCCCGGAGGACCTACAATGAGCAGTTCTTC.

The gene calls are TRBV19 and TRBJ1-5; 9 bases line up with TRBD1. In germline, CDR1 is LNHDA, CDR2 SQIVND (reference sequence). The CDR3 totals 15 residues. V was pared by 7 bases and J by 4 bases, with 8 bases of the junction left unmatched. The CDR3 reads CASTWGQGTNQPQHF. CDR3 DNA: TGTGCCAGTACCTGGGGACAGGGTACGAATCAGCCCCAGCATTTT.

The rearrangement uses TRBV7-2 and TRBJ2-7, with 11 bases fitting TRBD2. The CDR3 contains 17 residues. Germline trimming cut 4 bases from V and 3 bases from J; bases unmatched to any gene: 11. Germline CDR1 and CDR2: SGHTA and FQGNSA. CDR3 nucleotide sequence: TGTGCCAGCAGCTCTAGCGGGGGGACCGGATCAAGCTACGAGCAGTACTTC. This codes for CASSSSGGTGSSYEQYF.